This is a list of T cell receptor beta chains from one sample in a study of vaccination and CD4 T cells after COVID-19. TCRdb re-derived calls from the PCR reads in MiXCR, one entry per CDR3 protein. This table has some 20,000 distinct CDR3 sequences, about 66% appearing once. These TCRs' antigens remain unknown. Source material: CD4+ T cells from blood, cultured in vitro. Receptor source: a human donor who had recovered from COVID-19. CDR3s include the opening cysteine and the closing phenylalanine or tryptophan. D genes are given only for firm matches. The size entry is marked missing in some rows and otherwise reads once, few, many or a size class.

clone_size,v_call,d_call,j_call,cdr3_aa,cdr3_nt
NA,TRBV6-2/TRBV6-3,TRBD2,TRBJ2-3,CASSYSGTSGSRTQYF,TGTGCCAGCAGTTACTCTGGGACTAGCGGGAGCAGGACGCAGTATTTT
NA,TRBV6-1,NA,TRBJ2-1,CASSERGRGEQFF,TGTGCCAGCAGTGAACGGGGACGGGGTGAGCAGTTCTTC
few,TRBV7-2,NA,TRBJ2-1,CASSLDRNNEQFF,TGTGCCAGCAGCCTCGACAGAAACAATGAGCAGTTCTTC
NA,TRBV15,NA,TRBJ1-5,CATSRAGGWSQPQHF,TGTGCCACCAGCAGAGCTGGGGGATGGAGTCAGCCCCAGCATTTT
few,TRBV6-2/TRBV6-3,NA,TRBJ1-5,CASSYAGGNQPQHF,TGTGCCAGCAGTTATGCGGGGGGCAATCAGCCCCAGCATTTT
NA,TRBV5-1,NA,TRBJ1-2,CASSKDIIYGYTF,TGCGCCAGCAGCAAGGACATCATCTATGGCTACACCTTC
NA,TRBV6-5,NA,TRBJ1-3,CASSSPDRSGNTIYF,TGTGCCAGCAGTTCCCCGGACCGATCTGGAAACACCATATATTTT
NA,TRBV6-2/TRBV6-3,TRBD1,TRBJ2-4,CASSDRDRGKNIQYF,TGTGCCAGCAGTGACCGGGACAGGGGGAAAAACATTCAGTACTTC
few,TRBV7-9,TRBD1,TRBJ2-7,CASSFGTAYEQYF,TGTGCCAGCAGCTTCGGGACAGCCTACGAGCAGTACTTC
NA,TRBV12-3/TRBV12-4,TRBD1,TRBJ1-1,CASSRTGYTEAFF,TGTGCCAGCAGCCGGACAGGGTACACTGAAGCTTTCTTT